This paragraph reports one T cell receptor (beta chain). The antigen is undetermined. This entry belongs to a study of cytomegalovirus exposure and HLA in healthy donors. Study observations and caveats: Reported findings show TCR beta sequences accurately forecast HLA-A and HLA-B alleles in most subjects. An observed cluster of highly shared sequence variants was recorded as a likely sequencing artifact.

In the PCR, 60 Vbeta and 13 Jbeta primers were used. Repertoires were generated with immunoSEQ multiplex PCR, while TCRdb's copy carries only in-frame clones and drops some. The profile shows roughly 81,000 clones, 79% of them singletons. The sequence was obtained from a man younger than 45 in good health and CMV-seronegative. Input material: PBMCs.

The CDR3 region is CSVGASGGPQFF. The CDR3 DNA follows: TGCAGCGTGGGGGCTAGCGGGGGCCCTCAGTTCTTC. The V call is TRBV29-1, the J call TRBJ2-1; 10 nucleotides align to TRBD2. This CDR3 spans 12 amino acids. Germline CDR1 and CDR2: SQVTM and ANQGSEA. J gave up 13 bases and V 6 bases, and 9 bases lay outside the gene matches.